Below, 27 T cell receptor beta chains from the same sample are listed, as sequenced in a study of blood T cell repertoires in COVID-19. Sequencing was performed with immunoSEQ multiplex PCR; in TCRdb, only in-frame clones are kept and a portion is missing. The top ten hold roughly 5% of the sample, which has 250,000 to 300,000 clones, more than 75% seen once. Sequencing input: peripheral blood. The receptors stem from an older woman with COVID-19, enrolled during active disease.

This chain links TRBV5-6 with TRBJ1-5, with a possible D match to TRBD1 (6 bases). Germline V gene data show CDR1 as SGHDT and CDR2 as YYEEEE. The ends were cut back, 4 bases at V and 2 bases at J, with 10 bases in the middle. CDR3 size: 14 residues. CDR3 sequence: CASSNKGGNQPQHF. The CDR3 nucleotides are TGTGCCAGCAGCAATAAGGGGGGCAATCAGCCCCAGCATTTT.

Concerning this clone: Other DNA sequences in the same sample also yield this CDR3. V is TRBV14 and J is TRBJ2-1; D unclear. Germline V gives CDR1 SGHDN, CDR2 FVKESK. This CDR3 has 13 amino acids. Trimming stripped 2 bases from V and 9 bases from J, with 11 bases between. The CDR3 region is CASSQSRGGEQFF. For the CDR3, the DNA is TGTGCCAGCAGCCAATCTCGTGGCGGTGAGCAGTTCTTC.

This rearrangement joins TRBV10-3 to TRBJ2-6, with D maybe TRBD1 (6 bases). Germline CDR1 reads ENHRY; CDR2 reads SYGVKD. V was shortened by 10 bases and J by 0 bases, with 10 bases between the two germline ends. The CDR3 has 14 amino acids. Here the CDR3 DNA reads TGTGCCACCCGGACAGACTCTGGGGCCAACGTCCTGACTTTC. Its protein product is CATRTDSGANVLTF.

The chain carries TRBV6-6 and TRBJ2-1; TRBD1 is a possible D gene (6 bases). This CDR3 has 16 amino acids. Germline V gene data show CDR1 as MNHNY and CDR2 as SVGAGI (reference sequence). Between the trimmed V and J ends, which lost 2 bases and 3 bases, there was a span of 14 bases. The CDR3 is CASSYRMGADYNEQFF. In DNA, the CDR3 is TGTGCCAGCAGTTACAGGATGGGGGCAGACTACAATGAGCAGTTCTTC.

This clone was seen only a few times. This chain joins TRBV5-1 and TRBJ1-1; TRBD1 matches 8 bases. The V segment lost 4 bases and the J segment 6 bases; nucleotides outside the gene matches: 8. Germline CDR1 SGHRS, CDR2 YFSETQ. The CDR3 runs 14 residues. CDR3 region: CASSTHRGSPEAFF. The CDR3 region has the DNA TGCGCCAGCAGCACTCACAGGGGGAGCCCTGAAGCTTTCTTT.

The V call is TRBV10-3, the J call TRBJ1-4, with TRBD1 identical over 7 bases. Losses at the gene ends were 2 bases for V and 3 bases for J; bases not matched to a gene: 3. The CDR3 consists of 15 residues. Per germline, CDR1 ENHRY and CDR2 SYGVKD. The CDR3: CAISEEGAANEKLFF. DNA for the CDR3: TGTGCCATCAGTGAGGAGGGGGCGGCTAATGAAAAACTGTTTTTT.

This rearrangement joins TRBV5-4 to TRBJ2-3; D is undetermined. Germline loops: CDR1 SGHNT, CDR2 YYREEE (reference sequence). V was clipped by 4 bases and J by 2 bases, with 8 bases between them. The CDR3 totals 13 residues. Written as DNA, the CDR3 is TGTGCCAGCAGCCTCGCAGACACAGATACGCAGTATTTT. Translated: CASSLADTDTQYF.

Remarks on this clone: This same CDR3 is encoded by further DNA sequences in the sample. This rearrangement joins TRBV24-1 to TRBJ1-1, with D possibly matching TRBD1 (6 bases). The CDR3 spans 14 residues. The germline CDR1 and CDR2 sequences are KGHDR and SFDVKD. V lost 2 bases and J 4 bases, leaving 10 bases between the germline ends. The CDR3 loop reads CATSDSGEGTEAFF. CDR3 nucleotides: TGTGCCACCAGTGATTCAGGGGAGGGCACTGAAGCTTTCTTT.

The V call is TRBV7-9, the J call TRBJ1-4; 8 bases are shared with TRBD1. Germline CDR1 reads SEHNR; CDR2 reads FQNEAQ (reference sequence). The CDR3 is made up of 16 amino acids. Germline trimming cut 2 bases from V and 8 bases from J; bases unmatched to any gene: 10. The CDR3 DNA follows: TGTGCCAGCAGCTTAAGTTTGGCAGGGGGCCGGGAAAAACTGTTTTTT. Its translation is CASSLSLAGGREKLFF.

A note on this clone: The junction shows a germline mismatch at one end, possibly a read error. The genes are TRBV7-3 and TRBJ2-1, with a possible D match to TRBD2 (6 bases). This CDR3 spans 12 amino acids. CDR1 SGHTA and CDR2 FQGTGA come from the germline V gene. The CDR3: CASSLTRGEQFF. The CDR3, as DNA: TGTGCCAGCAGCCTAACGCGGGGTGAGCAGTTCTTC. The full variable domain, its missing parts supplied by reference TRBV7-3 and TRBJ2-1, is GAGVSQTPSNKVTEKGKYVELRCDPISGHTALYWYRQSLGQGPEFLIYFQGTGAADDSGLPNDRFFAVRPEGSVSTLKIQRTERGDSAVYLCASSLTRGEQFFGPGTRLTVL.

This clone was recorded at least ten times. The V call is TRBV7-9, the J call TRBJ2-7; TRBD2 is a possible D gene (5 bases). This CDR3 spans 14 amino acids. CDR1 is SEHNR, CDR2 FQNEAQ, per germline (reference sequence). Trimming removed 2 bases at V and 4 bases at J, with 12 bases between. The CDR3 DNA follows: TGTGCCAGCAGCTTATTCGGGGATTCGTACGAGCAGTACTTC. Encoded protein: CASSLFGDSYEQYF.

Only a few counts were recorded for this clone. The chain joins TRBV10-3 to TRBJ1-2; 7 bases fit TRBD1. J gave up 4 bases and V 7 bases, and 9 bases lay outside the gene matches. This CDR3 has 14 residues. Germline V CDR1 and CDR2: ENHRY, SYGVKD. DNA of the CDR3: TGTGCCATCAAACCACAGGGGCTCGGCTATGGCTACACCTTC. Its translation is CAIKPQGLGYGYTF.

This rearrangement joins TRBV18 to TRBJ1-3; TRBD1 might be the D (5 bases). Per the germline V gene, CDR1 is KGHSH and CDR2 is LQKENI. The CDR3 is 15 amino acids. V shed 3 bases and J shed 0 bases, with 9 bases lying between them. The CDR3 DNA reads as TGTGCCAGCTCACCGGGGGGTTCCTCTGGAAACACCATATATTTT. Translated, it gives CASSPGGSSGNTIYF.

The CDR3 bases are TGTGCCTGGAGTAGGACAGGGAATGAGCAGTACTTC. Encoded protein: CAWSRTGNEQYF. The chain couples TRBV30 to TRBJ2-7, with 8 bases lining up with TRBD1. The trim removed 2 bases at V and 7 bases at J, leaving 4 bases unmatched. The CDR3 runs 12 residues. In germline, CDR1 is GTSNPN, CDR2 SVGIG (reference sequence).

This chain connects TRBV9 to TRBJ2-1; D is uncertain. Trimming stripped 3 bases from V and 0 bases from J, with 19 bases between. This CDR3 spans 18 amino acids. Germline values: CDR1 SGDLS, CDR2 YYNGEE. The CDR3 protein is CASSDPFEVPGSYNEQFF. As DNA, the CDR3 is TGTGCCAGCAGCGATCCCTTCGAGGTGCCTGGCTCCTACAATGAGCAGTTCTTC.

The rearrangement uses TRBV27 and TRBJ1-3; D might be TRBD1 (5 bases). This CDR3 contains 13 residues. CDR1 is MNHEY and CDR2 is SMNVEV in the germline V gene (reference sequence). V was pared by 4 bases and J by 2 bases, with 6 bases between. The CDR3 nucleotides are TGTGCCAGCAGTTCGGGGGCTGGAAACACCATATATTTT. Its protein is CASSSGAGNTIYF.

The chain couples TRBV11-2 to TRBJ1-1; tentatively, D is TRBD1 (5 bases). V was shortened by 1 base and J by 0 bases, with 9 bases between the two germline ends. The CDR3 spans 15 residues. Germline V lookup: CDR1 SGHAT, CDR2 FQNNGV. CDR3: CASSLVGGMNTEAFF. For the CDR3, the DNA is TGTGCCAGCAGCTTAGTCGGGGGAATGAACACTGAAGCTTTCTTT.

The chain is built from TRBV7-9 and TRBJ2-5; the D gene is possibly TRBD2 (5 bases). Trimming left V 3 bases short and J 4 bases short, with 15 bases between. The CDR3 has 15 residues. Germline lookup yields CDR1 SEHNR and CDR2 FQNEAQ (reference sequence). CDR3 residues: CASSFQVGSGETQYF. CDR3 nucleotides: TGTGCCAGCAGCTTCCAGGTTGGGAGCGGAGAGACCCAGTACTTC.

V gene TRBV9 combines with J gene TRBJ2-7; the D gene is possibly TRBD1 (6 bases). Trimming took 3 bases from V and 3 from J, leaving 16 bases between them. CDR3 length equals 15 residues. From germline, CDR1 is SGDLS and CDR2 YYNGEE. The CDR3 DNA is TGTGCCAGCAGCGCCCGAACAGGGTTGAACTACGAGCAGTACTTC. Translation gives CASSARTGLNYEQYF.

This chain uses TRBV2 with TRBJ2-7; 13 bases match TRBD2. Germline V gene sequence: CDR1 SNHLY, CDR2 FYNNEI. This CDR3 contains 16 residues. V shed 2 bases and J 1 base; nucleotides not matched to a gene: 2. The CDR3 DNA follows: TGTGCCAGCAGTGAAACTAGCGGGAGGGCTTCCTACGAGCAGTACTTC. Protein product: CASSETSGRASYEQYF.

The gene calls are TRBV7-3 and TRBJ2-2, with 8 bases matching TRBD1. The germline V gene has CDR1 SGHTA and CDR2 FQGTGA. V lost 1 base to trimming and J lost 3 bases; unmatched junction nucleotides: 1. The CDR3 runs 15 residues. The CDR3 DNA sequence: TGTGCCAGCAGCTTAAGCAGGGGGCACACCGGGGAGCTGTTTTTT. Protein sequence: CASSLSRGHTGELFF.

This clone was observed a few times. The rearrangement uses TRBV6-5 and TRBJ2-7, with TRBD1 matching 7 bases. V shed 6 bases, J shed 5 bases, and the junction held 10 bases outside the gene matches. CDR1 is MNHEY, CDR2 SVGAGI, per germline. CDR3 length equals 14 residues. CDR3 DNA: TGTGCCAGCAGCGCAACAGGGGTTATCCACGAGCAGTACTTC. This encodes CASSATGVIHEQYF.

V is TRBV6-1 and J is TRBJ2-7, with 9 bases that match TRBD1. From germline, CDR1 is MNHNS and CDR2 SASEGT. This CDR3 is built from 15 residues. With 3 bases clipped from V and 3 bases from J, the junction kept 6 bases outside the gene matches. This CDR3 is CASSEGQGGFYEQYF. CDR3 nucleotides: TGTGCCAGCAGTGAGGGACAGGGAGGGTTCTACGAGCAGTACTTC.

The chain joins TRBV28 to TRBJ1-4; possibly TRBD1 for D (5 bases). Germline V gene data show CDR1 as MDHEN and CDR2 as SYDVKM. V shed 7 bases and J shed 0 bases, with 9 bases lying between them. The CDR3 runs 14 residues. The CDR3 DNA follows: TGTGCCAGCATTCAGGGTGCAACTAATGAAAAACTGTTTTTT. Encoded protein: CASIQGATNEKLFF.

V usage is TRBV3-1 (or the pseudogene TRBV3-2) and J usage is TRBJ1-3, with 9 bases lining up with TRBD1. CDR1 is LGHDT, CDR2 YNNKEL, per germline (reference sequence). V shed 1 base and J 0 bases; nucleotides not matched to a gene: 1. CDR3 length: 16 amino acids. The CDR3 loop is CASSQGGQGSGNTIYF. In DNA form, the CDR3 reads TGTGCCAGCAGCCAAGGGGGACAGGGCTCTGGAAACACCATATATTTT.

V and J are TRBV6-1 and TRBJ2-6; 7 nucleotides match TRBD1. The germline V gene encodes CDR1 MNHNS and CDR2 SASEGT. With 1 base clipped from V and 2 bases from J, the junction kept 5 bases outside the gene matches. The CDR3 runs to 17 residues. The CDR3 coding sequence is TGTGCCAGCAGTGAAGGACAGGGTTTCACTGGGGCCAACGTCCTGACTTTC. This encodes CASSEGQGFTGANVLTF.

The chain carries TRBV4-3 and TRBJ2-1, with 8 bases fitting TRBD2. CDR3 length equals 17 residues. The junction had 6 bases not matched to a gene; V was cut back by 0 bases and J by 2 bases. Germline lookup yields CDR1 LGHNA and CDR2 YSLEER. This chain's CDR3 is CASSQEGAGVPYNEQFF. The CDR3 DNA follows: TGCGCCAGCAGCCAAGAGGGAGCGGGAGTTCCCTACAATGAGCAGTTCTTC.